This section outlines one T cell receptor beta chain sequence together with its context. The antigen is not known. A read error may produce the germline difference seen at one junction end. The CDR3 runs to 15 residues. Looked up from germline, CDR1 is PRHDT and CDR2 is FYEKMQ (reference sequence). The data were taken from a study of somatic mutations in cytotoxic T cells in rheumatoid arthritis. General observations from the study: Healthy controls did not share the age-linked increase in CD8+ clonality seen in rheumatoid arthritis patients.

Sequencing used immunoSEQ multiplex PCR; TCRdb keeps in-frame clones, though not all of them. Of 10,000 or so clones detected, about 67% appear once; the ten largest clones hold approximately 40%. Sequencing used CD8+ T cells sorted from blood. This chain uses TRBV13 with TRBJ2-1; D is tentatively TRBD1 or TRBD2 (5 bases each). The receptor's source is an adult with rheumatoid arthritis. The CDR3 loop is CASSLGTFTYNEQFF. As DNA, the CDR3 is TGTGCCAGCAGCCTAGGGACGTTTACCTACAATGAGCAGTTCTTC.